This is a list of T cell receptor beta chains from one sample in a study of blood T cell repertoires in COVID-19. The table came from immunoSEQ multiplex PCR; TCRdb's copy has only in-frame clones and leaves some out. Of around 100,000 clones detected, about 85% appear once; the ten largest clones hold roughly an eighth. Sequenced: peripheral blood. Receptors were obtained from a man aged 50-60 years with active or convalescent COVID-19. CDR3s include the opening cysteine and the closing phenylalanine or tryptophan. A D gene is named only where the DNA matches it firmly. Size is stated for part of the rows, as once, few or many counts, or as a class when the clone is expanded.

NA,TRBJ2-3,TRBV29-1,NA,CSGRTSSGADTQYF,TGCAGCGGGCGGACTTCCAGTGGTGCGGATACGCAGTATTTT
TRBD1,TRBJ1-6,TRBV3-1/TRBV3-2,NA,CASSQYRGDSPLHF,TGTGCCAGCAGCCAATACAGGGGGGATTCACCCCTCCACTTT
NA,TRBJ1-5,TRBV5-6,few,CASSLGLSNQPQHF,TGTGCCAGCAGCTTGGGGTTGAGTAATCAGCCCCAGCATTTT
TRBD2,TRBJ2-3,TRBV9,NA,CASSVGAGGITDTQYF,TGTGCCAGCAGCGTAGGAGCGGGGGGCATCACAGATACGCAGTATTTT
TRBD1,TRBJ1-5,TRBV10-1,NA,CASSYHYPGGTYSNQPQHF,TGCGCCAGCAGTTATCATTACCCAGGGGGTACTTATAGCAATCAGCCCCAGCATTTT
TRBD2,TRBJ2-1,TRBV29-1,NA,CSVRASGRETYNEQFF,TGCAGCGTGCGGGCTAGCGGGAGGGAAACCTACAATGAGCAGTTCTTC
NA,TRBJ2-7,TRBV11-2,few,CASSLESGGEQYF,TGTGCCAGCAGCTTAGAGAGCGGAGGCGAGCAGTACTTC
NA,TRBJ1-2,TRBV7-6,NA,CASSLNIGGMAGYTF,TGTGCCAGCAGCTTAAATATCGGAGGAATGGCTGGCTACACCTTC
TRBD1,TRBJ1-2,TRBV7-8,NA,CASSLEWTGDYGYTF,TGTGCCAGCAGCTTAGAATGGACAGGGGACTATGGCTACACCTTC
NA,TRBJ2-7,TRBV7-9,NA,CASSFNSYEQYF,TGTGCCAGCAGCTTTAACTCCTACGAGCAGTACTTC
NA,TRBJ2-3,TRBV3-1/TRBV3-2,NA,CASSLTSGDTQYF,TGTGCCAGCAGCTTGACGAGCGGGGATACGCAGTATTTT
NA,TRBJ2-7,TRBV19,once,CASSIDTNTYEQYF,TGTGCCAGTAGTATAGATACAAACACCTACGAGCAGTACTTC
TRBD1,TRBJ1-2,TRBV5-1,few,CASSLGTGGGYTF,TGCGCCAGCAGCTTGGGGACAGGTGGGGGCTACACCTTC